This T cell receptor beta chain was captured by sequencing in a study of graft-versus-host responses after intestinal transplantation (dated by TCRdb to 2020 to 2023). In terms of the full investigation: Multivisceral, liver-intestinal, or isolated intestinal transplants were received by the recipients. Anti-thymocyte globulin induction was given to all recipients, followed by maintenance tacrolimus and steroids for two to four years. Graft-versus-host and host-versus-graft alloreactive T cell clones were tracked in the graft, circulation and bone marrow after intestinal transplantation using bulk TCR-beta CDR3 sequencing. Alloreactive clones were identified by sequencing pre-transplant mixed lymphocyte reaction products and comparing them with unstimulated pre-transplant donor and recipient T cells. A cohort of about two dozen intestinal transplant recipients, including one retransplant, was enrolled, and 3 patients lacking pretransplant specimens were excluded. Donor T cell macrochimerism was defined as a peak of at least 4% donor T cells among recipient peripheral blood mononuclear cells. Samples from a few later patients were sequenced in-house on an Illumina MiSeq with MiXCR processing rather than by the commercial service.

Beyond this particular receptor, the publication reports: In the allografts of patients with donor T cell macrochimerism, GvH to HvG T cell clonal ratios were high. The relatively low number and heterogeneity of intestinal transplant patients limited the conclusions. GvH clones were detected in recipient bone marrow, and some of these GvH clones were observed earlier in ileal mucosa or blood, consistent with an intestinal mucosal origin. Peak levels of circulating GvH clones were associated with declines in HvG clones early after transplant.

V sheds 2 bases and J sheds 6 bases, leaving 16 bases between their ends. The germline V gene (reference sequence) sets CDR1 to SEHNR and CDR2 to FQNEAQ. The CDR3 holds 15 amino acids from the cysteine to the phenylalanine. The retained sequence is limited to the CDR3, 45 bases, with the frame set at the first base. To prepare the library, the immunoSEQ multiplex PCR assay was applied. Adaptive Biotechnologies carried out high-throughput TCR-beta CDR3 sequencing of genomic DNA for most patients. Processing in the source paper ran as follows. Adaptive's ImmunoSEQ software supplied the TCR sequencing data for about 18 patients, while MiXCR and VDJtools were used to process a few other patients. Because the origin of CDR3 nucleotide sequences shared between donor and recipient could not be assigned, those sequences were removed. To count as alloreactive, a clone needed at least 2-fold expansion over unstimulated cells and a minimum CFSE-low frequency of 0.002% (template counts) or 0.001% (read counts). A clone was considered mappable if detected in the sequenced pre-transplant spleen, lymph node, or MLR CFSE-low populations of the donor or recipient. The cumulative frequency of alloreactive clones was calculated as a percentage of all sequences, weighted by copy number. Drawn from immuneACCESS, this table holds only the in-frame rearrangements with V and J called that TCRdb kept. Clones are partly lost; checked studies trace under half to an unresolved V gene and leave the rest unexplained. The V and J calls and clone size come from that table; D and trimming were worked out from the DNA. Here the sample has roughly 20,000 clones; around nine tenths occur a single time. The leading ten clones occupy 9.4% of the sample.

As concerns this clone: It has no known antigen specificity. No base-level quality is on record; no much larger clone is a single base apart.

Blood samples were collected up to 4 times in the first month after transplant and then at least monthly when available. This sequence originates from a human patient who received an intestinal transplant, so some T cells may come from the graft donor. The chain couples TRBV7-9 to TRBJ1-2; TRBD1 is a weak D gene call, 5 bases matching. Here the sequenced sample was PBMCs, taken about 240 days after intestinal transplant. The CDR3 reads CASSLLILAGNGYTF. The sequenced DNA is TGTGCCAGCAGCTTACTGATTTTGGCAGGGAATGGCTACACCTTC.